Sequencing of this TCR beta chain was carried out in a study of post-analysis software for immune sequencing data. V was clipped by 4 bases and J by 7 bases, with 17 bases between them. The germline V gene encodes CDR1 MDHEN and CDR2 SYDVKM. The CDR3 has 16 amino acids. Study-wide findings and caveats: Patients used several TRBV segments, including TRBV5-6, TRBV5-1 and TRBV20-1, more often than controls.

Sequencing libraries made from TCR beta cDNA carried unique molecular identifiers. TCRdb redid the calling of the PCR reads with MiXCR, one entry per CDR3 protein. The sample shows a few hundred thousand distinct CDR3 sequences, around 34% of them seen only once. In its sample, this clonotype was seen once. Its target is unknown. The sequenced material came from blood. The V gene is TRBV28, the J gene TRBJ1-6, with TRBD1 as a possible D gene (6 bases). This sequence was found in a girl between 5 and 17 years old with multiple sclerosis. The CDR3 here is CASSSLSGGRNSPLHF. CDR3 nucleotides: TGTGCCAGCAGTTCGTTATCTGGGGGGCGGAATTCACCCCTCCACTTT. Based on the CDR3 plus reference TRBV28 and TRBJ1-6, the full variable domain is DVKVTQSSRYLVKRTGEKVFLECVQDMDHENMFWYRQDPGLGLRLIYFSYDVKMKEKGDIPEGYSVSREKKERFSLILESASTNQTSMYLCASSSLSGGRNSPLHFGNGTRLTVT.